The present TCR beta chain was sequenced within a study of shared clonotypes between healthy human individuals. Comment on this clone: Its antigen is as yet unknown.

General study points: Naive subsets usually exceeded memory subsets in estimated richness. In several donors, about 5% of naive CD4 clonotypes appeared in common.

The CDR3 is made up of 13 amino acids. Trimming pared 1 base from V and 4 bases from J, leaving 7 bases between. Germline CDR1 is SGHTA and CDR2 is FQGNSA. The assay was immunoSEQ multiplex PCR, and TCRdb's table has in-frame clones only and misses some. This sample has millions of clones, with more than 80% found just once. In the CD4+ fraction, cells were divided into CD45RA+ naive and CD45RA-negative memory subsets. The sequence came from a man younger than 35 in good health. Some clones in this sample may be carry-over from other donors' samples. The sample taken for sequencing was naive CD4+ T cells from PBMCs. The subset denotes: CD45RA+ positively selected. The genes are TRBV7-2 and TRBJ1-1; no definite D call. The CDR3 DNA sequence: TGTGCCAGCAGCTTAGACACCGGCACTGAAGCTTTCTTT. Amino acid sequence: CASSLDTGTEAFF. Based on the CDR3 plus reference TRBV7-2 and TRBJ1-1, the full variable domain is GAGVSQSPSNKVTEKGKDVELRCDPISGHTALYWYRQSLGQGLEFLIYFQGNSAPDKSGLPSDRFSAERTGGSVSTLTIQRTQQEDSAVYLCASSLDTGTEAFFGQGTRLTVV.